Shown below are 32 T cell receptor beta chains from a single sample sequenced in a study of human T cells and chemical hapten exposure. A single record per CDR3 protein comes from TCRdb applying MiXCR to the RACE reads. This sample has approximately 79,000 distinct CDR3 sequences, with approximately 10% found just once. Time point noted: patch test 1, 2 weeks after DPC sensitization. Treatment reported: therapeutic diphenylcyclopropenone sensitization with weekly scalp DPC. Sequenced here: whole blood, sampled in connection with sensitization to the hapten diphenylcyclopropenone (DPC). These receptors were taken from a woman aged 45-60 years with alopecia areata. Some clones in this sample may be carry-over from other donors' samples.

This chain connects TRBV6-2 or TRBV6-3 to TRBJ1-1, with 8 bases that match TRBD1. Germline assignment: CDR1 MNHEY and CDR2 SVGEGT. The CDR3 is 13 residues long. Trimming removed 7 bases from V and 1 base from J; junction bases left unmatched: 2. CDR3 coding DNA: TGTGCCAGCAAGGACAGGGCGAACACTGAAGCTTTCTTT. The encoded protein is CASKDRANTEAFF.

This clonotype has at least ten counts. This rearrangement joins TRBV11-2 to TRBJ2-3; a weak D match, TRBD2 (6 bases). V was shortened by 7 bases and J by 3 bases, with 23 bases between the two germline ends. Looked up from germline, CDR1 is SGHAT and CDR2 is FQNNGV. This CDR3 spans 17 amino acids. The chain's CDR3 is CASTLRSGQAITDTQYF. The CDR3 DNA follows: TGTGCCAGCACCCTTAGAAGCGGGCAGGCAATTACAGATACGCAGTATTTT.

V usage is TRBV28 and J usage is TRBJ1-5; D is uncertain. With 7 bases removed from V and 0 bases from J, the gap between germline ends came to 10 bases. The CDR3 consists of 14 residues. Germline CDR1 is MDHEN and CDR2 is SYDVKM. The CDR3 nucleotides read TGTGCCAGCACGACCTTGCCTAGCAATCAGCCCCAGCATTTT. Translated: CASTTLPSNQPQHF.

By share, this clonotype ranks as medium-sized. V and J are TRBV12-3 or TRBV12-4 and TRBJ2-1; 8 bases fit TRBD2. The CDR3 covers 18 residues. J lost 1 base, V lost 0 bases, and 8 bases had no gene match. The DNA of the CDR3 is TGTGCCAGCAGTTTAGCGGACTGGGTAGCGGGGTCCTACAATGAGCAGTTCTTC. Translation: CASSLADWVAGSYNEQFF.

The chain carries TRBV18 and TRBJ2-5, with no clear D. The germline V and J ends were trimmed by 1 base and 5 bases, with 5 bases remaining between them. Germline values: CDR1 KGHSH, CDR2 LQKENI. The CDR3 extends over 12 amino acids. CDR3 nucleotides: TGTGCCAGCTCACCACTCGGGGAGACCCAGTACTTC. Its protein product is CASSPLGETQYF.

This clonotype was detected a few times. The CDR3 nucleotides are TGCGCCAGCAGCTTGGCCCCAGGGAGCTCCTACGAGCAGTACTTC. Translation gives CASSLAPGSSYEQYF. The V gene is TRBV5-1, the J gene TRBJ2-7; either TRBD1 or TRBD2 may supply D (5 bases each). Trimming pared 0 bases from V and 0 bases from J, leaving 10 bases between. The CDR3 totals 15 residues. The V gene's germline CDR1 is SGHRS and CDR2 YFSETQ.

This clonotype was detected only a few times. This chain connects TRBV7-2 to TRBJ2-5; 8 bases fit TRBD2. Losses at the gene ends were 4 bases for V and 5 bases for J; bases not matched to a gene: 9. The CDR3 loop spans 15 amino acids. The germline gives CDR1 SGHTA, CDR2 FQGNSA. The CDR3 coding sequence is TGTGCCAGCAGCTCCCTCGGGGGGGCCGGGGAGACCCAGTACTTC. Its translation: CASSSLGGAGETQYF.

The CDR3 reads CASSLWAVGTDTQYF. In DNA form, the CDR3 reads TGTGCCAGCAGCCTATGGGCTGTCGGCACAGATACGCAGTATTTT. The chain combines TRBV11-2 with TRBJ2-3; no definite D call. The germline CDR1 and CDR2 sequences are SGHAT and FQNNGV. CDR3 length: 15 residues. V was pared by 5 bases and J by 1 base, with 13 bases between.

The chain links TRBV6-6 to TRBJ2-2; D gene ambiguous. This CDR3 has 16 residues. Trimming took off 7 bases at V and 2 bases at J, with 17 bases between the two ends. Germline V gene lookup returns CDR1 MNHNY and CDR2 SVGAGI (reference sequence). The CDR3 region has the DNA TGTGCCAGCATCCCTGCTGGGCGAGGAAACACCGGGGAGCTGTTTTTT. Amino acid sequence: CASIPAGRGNTGELFF.

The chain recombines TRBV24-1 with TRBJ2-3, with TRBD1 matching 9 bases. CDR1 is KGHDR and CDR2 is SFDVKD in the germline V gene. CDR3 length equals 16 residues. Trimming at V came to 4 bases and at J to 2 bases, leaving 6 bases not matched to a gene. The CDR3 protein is CATSEATGGYTDTQYF. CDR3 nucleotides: TGTGCCACCAGTGAAGCGACAGGGGGGTACACAGATACGCAGTATTTT.

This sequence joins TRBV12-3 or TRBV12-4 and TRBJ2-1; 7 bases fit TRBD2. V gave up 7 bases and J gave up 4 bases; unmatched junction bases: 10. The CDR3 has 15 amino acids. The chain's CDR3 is CASIPTGGGYNEQFF. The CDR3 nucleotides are TGTGCCAGCATTCCGACGGGGGGAGGGTACAATGAGCAGTTCTTC.

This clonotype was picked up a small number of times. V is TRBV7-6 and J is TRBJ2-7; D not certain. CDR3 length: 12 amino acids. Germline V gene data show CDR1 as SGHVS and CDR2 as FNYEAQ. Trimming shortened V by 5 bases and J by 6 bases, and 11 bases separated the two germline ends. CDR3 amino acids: CASSPTLGEQYF. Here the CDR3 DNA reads TGTGCCAGCAGCCCTACTCTGGGCGAGCAGTACTTC.

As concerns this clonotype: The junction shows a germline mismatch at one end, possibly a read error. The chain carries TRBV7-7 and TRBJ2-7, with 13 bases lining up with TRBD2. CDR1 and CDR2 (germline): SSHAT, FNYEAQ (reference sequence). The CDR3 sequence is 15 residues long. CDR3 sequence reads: CASSPGTSGNYEQYF. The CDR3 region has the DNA TGTGCTAGCAGCCCAGGGACTAGCGGGAATTACGAGCAGTACTTC.

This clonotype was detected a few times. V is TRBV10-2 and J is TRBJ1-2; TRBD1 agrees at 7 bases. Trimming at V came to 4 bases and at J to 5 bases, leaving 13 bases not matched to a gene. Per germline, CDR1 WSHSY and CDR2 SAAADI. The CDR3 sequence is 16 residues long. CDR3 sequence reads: CASSGTGTASGYGYTF. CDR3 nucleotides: TGCGCCAGCAGTGGAACAGGGACAGCCAGCGGATATGGCTACACCTTC.

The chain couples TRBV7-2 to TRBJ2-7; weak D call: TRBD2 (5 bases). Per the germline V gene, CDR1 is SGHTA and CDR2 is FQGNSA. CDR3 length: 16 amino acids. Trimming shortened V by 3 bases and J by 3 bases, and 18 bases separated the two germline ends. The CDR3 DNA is TGTGCCAGCAGCTTTCAAGCCGACGGGAAACTCTACGAGCAGTACTTC. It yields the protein CASSFQADGKLYEQYF. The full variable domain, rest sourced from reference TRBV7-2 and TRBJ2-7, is GAGVSQSPSNKVTEKGKDVELRCDPISGHTALYWYRQSLGQGLEFLIYFQGNSAPDKSGLPSDRFSAERTGGSVSTLTIQRTQQEDSAVYLCASSFQADGKLYEQYFGPGTRLTVT.

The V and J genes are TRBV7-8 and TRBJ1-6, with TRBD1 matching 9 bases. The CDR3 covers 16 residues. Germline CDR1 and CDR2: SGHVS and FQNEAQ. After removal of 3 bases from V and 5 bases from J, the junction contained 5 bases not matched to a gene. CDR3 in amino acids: CASSFSTGGNNSPLHF. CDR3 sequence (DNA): TGTGCCAGCAGCTTCTCGACAGGGGGGAATAATTCACCCCTCCACTTT.

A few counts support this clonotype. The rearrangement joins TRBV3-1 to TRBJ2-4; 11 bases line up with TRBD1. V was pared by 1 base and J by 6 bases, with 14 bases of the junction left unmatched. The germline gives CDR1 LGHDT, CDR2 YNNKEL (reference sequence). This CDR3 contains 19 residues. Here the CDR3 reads CASSQATSWTGGAGNIQYF. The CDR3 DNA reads TGTGCCAGCAGCCAAGCCACGAGTTGGACAGGGGGCGCGGGAAACATTCAGTACTTC.

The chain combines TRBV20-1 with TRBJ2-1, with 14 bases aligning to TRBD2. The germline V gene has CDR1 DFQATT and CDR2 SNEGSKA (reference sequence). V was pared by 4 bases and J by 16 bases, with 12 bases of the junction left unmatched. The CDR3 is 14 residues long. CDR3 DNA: TGCAGTGCTAAGACTAGCGGGAGGGCCGCTAGGAATTTCTTC. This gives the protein CSAKTSGRAARNFF.

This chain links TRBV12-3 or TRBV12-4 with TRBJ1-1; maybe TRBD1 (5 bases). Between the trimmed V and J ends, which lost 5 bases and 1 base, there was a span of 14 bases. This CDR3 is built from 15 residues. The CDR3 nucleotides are TGTGCCAGCAGTCGGGTTTTGGGGCGGAACACTGAAGCTTTCTTT. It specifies CASSRVLGRNTEAFF.

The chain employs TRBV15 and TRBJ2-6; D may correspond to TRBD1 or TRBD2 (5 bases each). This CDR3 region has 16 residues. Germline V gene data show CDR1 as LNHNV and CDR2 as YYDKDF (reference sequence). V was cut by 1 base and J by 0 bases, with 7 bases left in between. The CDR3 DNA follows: TGTGCCACCAGCAGAGGGGACCGCTCTGGGGCCAACGTCCTGACTTTC. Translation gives CATSRGDRSGANVLTF.

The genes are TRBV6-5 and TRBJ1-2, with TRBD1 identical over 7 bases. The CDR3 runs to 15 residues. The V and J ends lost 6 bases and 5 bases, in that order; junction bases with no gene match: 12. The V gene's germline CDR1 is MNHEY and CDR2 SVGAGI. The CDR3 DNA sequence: TGTGCCAGCAGCCAACAGGGGTTGGGGGGATATGGCTACACCTTC. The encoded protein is CASSQQGLGGYGYTF.

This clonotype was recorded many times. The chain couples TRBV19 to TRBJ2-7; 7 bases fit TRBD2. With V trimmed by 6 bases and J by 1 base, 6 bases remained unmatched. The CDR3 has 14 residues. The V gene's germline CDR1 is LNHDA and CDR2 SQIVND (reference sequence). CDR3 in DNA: TGTGCCAGTAGGGGTCTAGCGGCATCCTACGAGCAGTACTTC. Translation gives CASRGLAASYEQYF.

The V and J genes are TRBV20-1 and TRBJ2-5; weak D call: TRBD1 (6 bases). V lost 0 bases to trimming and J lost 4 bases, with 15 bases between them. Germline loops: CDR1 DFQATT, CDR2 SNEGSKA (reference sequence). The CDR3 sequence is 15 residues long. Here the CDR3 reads CSARDQQGSAETQYF. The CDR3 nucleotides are TGCAGTGCTAGAGATCAACAGGGTTCGGCAGAGACCCAGTACTTC.

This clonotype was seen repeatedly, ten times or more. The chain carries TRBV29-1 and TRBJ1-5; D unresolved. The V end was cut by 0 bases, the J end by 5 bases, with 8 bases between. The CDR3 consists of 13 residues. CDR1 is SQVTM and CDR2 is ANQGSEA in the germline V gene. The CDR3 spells CSVEEGYDQPQHF. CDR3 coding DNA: TGCAGCGTTGAAGAGGGGTACGATCAGCCCCAGCATTTT. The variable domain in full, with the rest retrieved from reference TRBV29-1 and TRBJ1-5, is SAVISQKPSRDICQRGTSLTIQCQVDSQVTMMFWYRQQPGQSLTLIATANQGSEATYESGFVIDKFPISRPNLTFSTLTVSNMSPEDSSIYLCSVEEGYDQPQHFGDGTRLSIL.

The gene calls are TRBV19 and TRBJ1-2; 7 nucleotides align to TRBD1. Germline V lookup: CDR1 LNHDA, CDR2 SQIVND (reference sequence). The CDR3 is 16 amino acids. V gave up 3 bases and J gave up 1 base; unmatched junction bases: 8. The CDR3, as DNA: TGTGCCAGTAGTATCAGTCCCAACAGGGGTAACTATGGCTACACCTTC. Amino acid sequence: CASSISPNRGNYGYTF.

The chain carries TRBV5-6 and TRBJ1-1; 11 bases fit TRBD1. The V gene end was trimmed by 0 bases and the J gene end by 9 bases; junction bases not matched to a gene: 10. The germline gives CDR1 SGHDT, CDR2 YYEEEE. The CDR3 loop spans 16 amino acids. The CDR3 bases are TGTGCCAGCAGCTTGGTCTTGGGACAGGGGGATTCGAAAGCTTTCTTT. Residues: CASSLVLGQGDSKAFF.

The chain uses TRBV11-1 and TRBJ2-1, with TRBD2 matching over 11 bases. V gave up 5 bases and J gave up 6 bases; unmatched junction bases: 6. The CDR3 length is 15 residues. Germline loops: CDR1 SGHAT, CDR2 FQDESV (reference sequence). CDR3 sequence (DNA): TGTGCCAGCAGCCCATTAGCGGGAGGGCCCAATGAGCAGTTCTTC. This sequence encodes CASSPLAGGPNEQFF.

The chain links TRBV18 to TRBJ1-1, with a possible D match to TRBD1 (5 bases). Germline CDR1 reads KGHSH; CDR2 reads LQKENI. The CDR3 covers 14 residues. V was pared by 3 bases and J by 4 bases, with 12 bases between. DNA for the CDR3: TGTGCCAGCTCACCTTGGGGCGAGGTCACTGAAGCTTTCTTT. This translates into CASSPWGEVTEAFF.

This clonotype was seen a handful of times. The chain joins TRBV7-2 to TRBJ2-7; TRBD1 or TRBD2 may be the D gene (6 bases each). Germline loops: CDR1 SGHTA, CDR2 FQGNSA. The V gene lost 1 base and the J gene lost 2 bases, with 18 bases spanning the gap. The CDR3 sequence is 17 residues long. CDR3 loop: CASSLEGGRRVPYEQYF. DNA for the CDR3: TGTGCCAGCAGCTTAGAAGGGGGTCGGAGGGTCCCCTACGAGCAGTACTTC.

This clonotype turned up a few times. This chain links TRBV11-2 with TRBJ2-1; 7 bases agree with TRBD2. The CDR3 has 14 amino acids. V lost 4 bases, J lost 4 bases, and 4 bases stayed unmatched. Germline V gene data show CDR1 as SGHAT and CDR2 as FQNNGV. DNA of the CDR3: TGTGCCAGCAGCTCCGGACTAGTTTACAATGAGCAGTTCTTC. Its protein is CASSSGLVYNEQFF.

This CDR3 is CASSPRGNEAFF. DNA of the CDR3: TGTGCCAGCAGCCCAAGGGGCAATGAAGCTTTCTTT. This chain uses TRBV13 with TRBJ1-1; D might be TRBD1 (5 bases). CDR3 size: 12 residues. With 5 bases removed from V and 7 bases from J, the gap between germline ends came to 11 bases. CDR1 is PRHDT, CDR2 FYEKMQ, per germline (reference sequence).

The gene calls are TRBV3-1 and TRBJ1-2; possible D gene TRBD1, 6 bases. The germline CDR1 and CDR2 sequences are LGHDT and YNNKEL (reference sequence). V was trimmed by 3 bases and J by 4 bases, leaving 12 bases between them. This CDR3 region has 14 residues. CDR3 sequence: CASSHVMDSYGYTF. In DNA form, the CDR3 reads TGTGCCAGCAGCCATGTCATGGACAGCTATGGCTACACCTTC.